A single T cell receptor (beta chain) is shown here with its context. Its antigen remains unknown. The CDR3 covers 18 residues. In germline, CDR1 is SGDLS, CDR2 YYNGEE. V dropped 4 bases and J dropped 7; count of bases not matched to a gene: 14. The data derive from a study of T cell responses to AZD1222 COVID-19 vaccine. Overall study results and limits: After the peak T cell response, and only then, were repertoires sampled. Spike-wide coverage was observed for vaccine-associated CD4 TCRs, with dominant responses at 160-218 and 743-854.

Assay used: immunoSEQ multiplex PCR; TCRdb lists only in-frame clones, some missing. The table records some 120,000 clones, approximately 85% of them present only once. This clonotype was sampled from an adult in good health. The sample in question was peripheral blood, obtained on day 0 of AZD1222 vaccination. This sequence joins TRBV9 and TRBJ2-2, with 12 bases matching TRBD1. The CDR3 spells CASSSVPGQGASHGELFF. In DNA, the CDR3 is TGTGCCAGCAGCTCTGTTCCGGGACAGGGGGCGAGTCACGGGGAGCTGTTTTTT.